This T cell receptor beta chain was sequenced for a study of beta chain features in type 1 diabetes. Expressed TCRB transcripts were sequenced, since all the RNA that had been isolated was reverse transcribed. Clones were sequenced by immunoSEQ multiplex PCR, and TCRdb holds only the in-frame ones, with some missing. The sample contains 850,000 to 900,000 clones, under 20% of which appear only once. From germline, CDR1 is SGHNT and CDR2 YYREEE (reference sequence). The CDR3 runs to 15 residues. V trimming: 3 bases; J trimming: 5 bases; junction bases outside the gene matches: 4. This clone was seen only a few times.

The sample taken for sequencing was naive CD4+ T cells from blood. The V call is TRBV5-4, the J call TRBJ2-1; 11 bases are a match to TRBD2. This receptor was taken from a woman under 30 in good health. The CDR3 loop reads CASSSTGLADNEQFF. Here the CDR3 DNA reads TGTGCCAGCAGCTCTACGGGACTAGCGGACAATGAGCAGTTCTTC.